This TCR beta chain appears in the sequencing data of a study of Ad26.COV2.S vaccination and SARS-CoV-2 variants. About the research overall: Donor was assigned to the Ad26.COV2.S arm of trial COV1001.

Study-level points and caveats: Breadth, reportedly substantial, characterized the spike-specific CD8+ and CD4+ T cell responses after vaccination.

The treatment here: over 15 received Ad26.COV2.S at low or high dose, single or two shots; about 5 received placebo; per-sample allocation not given. Day 63 after the first vaccine or placebo injection was the time point for sampling. In Boston, the donor was an adult between 18-55 years of age. An Ad26 vector that expressed Wuhan-strain SARS-CoV-2 spike constituted the vaccine. About this clone itself: Its cognate antigen is unknown.

Method: immunoSEQ multiplex PCR; TCRdb's copy keeps in-frame clones and lacks some. The sample records some 370,000 clones, 83% being singletons. Looked up from germline, CDR1 is GTSNPN and CDR2 is SVGIG (reference sequence). V dropped 3 bases and J dropped 2 bases, with 12 bases sitting between them. The CDR3 is 14 amino acids. The sequenced sample was peripheral blood, obtained in a trial of Ad26.COV2.S vaccine versus placebo. The TCR sequence derives from a person aged 18-60 years who received the Ad26.COV2.S COVID-19 vaccine or a placebo. The chain recombines TRBV30 with TRBJ2-3; the D gene is possibly TRBD2 (6 bases). The CDR3 DNA reads TGTGCCTGGAGGGGCGGGATTACCACAGATACGCAGTATTTT. Its translation is CAWRGGITTDTQYF.